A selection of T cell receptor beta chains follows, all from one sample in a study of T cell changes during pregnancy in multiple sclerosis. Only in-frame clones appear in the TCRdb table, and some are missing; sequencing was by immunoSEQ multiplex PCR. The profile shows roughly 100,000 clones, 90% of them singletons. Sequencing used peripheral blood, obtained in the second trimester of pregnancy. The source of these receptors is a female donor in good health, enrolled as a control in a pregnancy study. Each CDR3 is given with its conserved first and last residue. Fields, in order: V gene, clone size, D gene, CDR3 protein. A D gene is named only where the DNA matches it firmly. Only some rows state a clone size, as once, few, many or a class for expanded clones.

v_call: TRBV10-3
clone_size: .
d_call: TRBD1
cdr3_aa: CAISQTGGTGELFF

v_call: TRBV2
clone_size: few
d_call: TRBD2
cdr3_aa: CASSTGTSGRGTGELFF

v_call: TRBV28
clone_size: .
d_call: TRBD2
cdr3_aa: CASSLMGTSGTGETQYF

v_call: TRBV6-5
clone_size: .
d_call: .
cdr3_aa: CASTLTPGGDTQYF

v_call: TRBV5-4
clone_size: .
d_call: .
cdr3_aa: CASSSTWTEAFF

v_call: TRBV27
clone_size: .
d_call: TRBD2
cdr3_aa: CASSSGGATDTQYF

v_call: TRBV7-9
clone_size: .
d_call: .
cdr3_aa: CASSETEIDTEAFF

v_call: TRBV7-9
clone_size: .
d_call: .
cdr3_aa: CASSSRQASSYEQYF

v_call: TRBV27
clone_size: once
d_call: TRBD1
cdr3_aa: CASSPRTGGTEAFF

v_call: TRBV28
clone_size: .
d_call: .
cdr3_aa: CASSPPPVGHPYEQYF

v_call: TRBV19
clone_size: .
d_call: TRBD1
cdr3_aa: CASSIGTGAYEQYF

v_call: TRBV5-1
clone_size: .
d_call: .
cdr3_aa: CASSLRQDNEKLFF

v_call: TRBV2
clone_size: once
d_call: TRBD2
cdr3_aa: CASSGGGLAKNIQYF

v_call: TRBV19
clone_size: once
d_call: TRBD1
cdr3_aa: CASSISSQGAYEQYF

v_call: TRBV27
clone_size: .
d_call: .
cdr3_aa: CASSLSRHTEAFF

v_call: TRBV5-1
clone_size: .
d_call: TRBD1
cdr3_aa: CASSFWTGGNYGYTF

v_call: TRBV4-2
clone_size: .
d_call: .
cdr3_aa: CASSQDSGVSGNQPQHF

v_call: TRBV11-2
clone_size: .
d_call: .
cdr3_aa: CASSRNYEQYF

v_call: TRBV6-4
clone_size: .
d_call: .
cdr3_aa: CASSLGGANEQFF

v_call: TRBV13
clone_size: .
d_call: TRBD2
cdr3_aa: CASSISGGGETQYF

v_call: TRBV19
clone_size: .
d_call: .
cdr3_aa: CASSPGQFNTGELFF

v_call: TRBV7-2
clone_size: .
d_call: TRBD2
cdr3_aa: CASRGGRTGELFF

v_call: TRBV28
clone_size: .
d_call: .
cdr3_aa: CATMLRVGTEAFF

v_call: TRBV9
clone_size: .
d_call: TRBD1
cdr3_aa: CASSAGQGAYNSPLHF

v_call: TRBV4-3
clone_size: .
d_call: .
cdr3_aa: CASSHELTSGRELFF

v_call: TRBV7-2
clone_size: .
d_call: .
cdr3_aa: CASSLLSATNEQFF

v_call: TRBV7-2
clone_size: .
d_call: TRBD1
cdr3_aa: CASSLEAQGAINSPLHF

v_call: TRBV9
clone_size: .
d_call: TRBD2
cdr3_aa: CASSVDLAGGNEQFF

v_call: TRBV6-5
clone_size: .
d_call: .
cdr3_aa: CASSYAPGQETQYF

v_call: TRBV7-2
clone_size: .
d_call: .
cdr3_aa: CASSLAALGYASNTEAFF

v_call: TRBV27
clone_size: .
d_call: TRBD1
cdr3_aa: CASSSLVQGSGELFF

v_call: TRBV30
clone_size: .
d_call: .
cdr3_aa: CAWSVLAPAFF

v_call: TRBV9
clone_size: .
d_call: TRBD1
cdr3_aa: CASTRGQGYYGYTF

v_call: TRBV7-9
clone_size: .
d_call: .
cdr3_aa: CASSPSRVNTEAFF

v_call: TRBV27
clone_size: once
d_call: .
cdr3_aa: CASSLVLAGNTEAFF

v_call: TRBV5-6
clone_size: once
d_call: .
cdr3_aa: CASSLDRGNSPLHF

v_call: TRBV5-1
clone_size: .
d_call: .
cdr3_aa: CASSLEQGLSYGYTF

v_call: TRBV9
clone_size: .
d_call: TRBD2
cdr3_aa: CASSAMLGGGYNEQFF

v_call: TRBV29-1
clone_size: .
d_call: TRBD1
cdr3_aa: CSVGTVDRYTF

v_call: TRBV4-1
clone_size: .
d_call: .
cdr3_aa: CASSQSSTQGRETQYF

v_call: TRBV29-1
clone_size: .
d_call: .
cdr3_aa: CSVAVSSLYGYTF

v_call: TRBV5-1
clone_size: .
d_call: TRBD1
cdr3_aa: CASSRQGNRGNYGYTF

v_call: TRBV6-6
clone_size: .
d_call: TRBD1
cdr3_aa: CASSYSGTGRTGYTF

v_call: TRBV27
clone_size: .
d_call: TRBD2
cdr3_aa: CASARWSGGINNEQFF

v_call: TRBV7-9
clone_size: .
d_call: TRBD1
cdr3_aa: CASSLGPQGARNTEAFF

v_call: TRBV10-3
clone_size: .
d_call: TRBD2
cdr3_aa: CAISESSSGQNDNEQFF

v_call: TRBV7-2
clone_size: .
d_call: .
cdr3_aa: CASSLASRGPSYEQYF

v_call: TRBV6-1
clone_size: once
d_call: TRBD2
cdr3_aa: CASSEVVAGTQETQYF

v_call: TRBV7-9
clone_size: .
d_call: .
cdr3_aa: CASSLVDSPAYEQYF

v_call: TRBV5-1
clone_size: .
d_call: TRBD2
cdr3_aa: CASSVTSGGSTDTQYF

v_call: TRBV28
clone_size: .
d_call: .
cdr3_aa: CASSLGGSNEKLFF

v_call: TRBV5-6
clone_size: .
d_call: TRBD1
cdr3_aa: CASSFRGPQPTDTQYF

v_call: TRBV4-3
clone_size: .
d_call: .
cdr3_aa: CASSQDRQGDKRLSGNTIYF

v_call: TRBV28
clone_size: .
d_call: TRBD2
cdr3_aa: CASSPSSGGAGRLAPQETQYF

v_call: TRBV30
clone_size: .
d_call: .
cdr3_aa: CASGVATEAFF

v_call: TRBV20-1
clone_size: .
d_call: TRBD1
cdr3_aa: CSGTGAYEQYF

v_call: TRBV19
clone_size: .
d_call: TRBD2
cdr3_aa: CASSSGGGTDTQYF

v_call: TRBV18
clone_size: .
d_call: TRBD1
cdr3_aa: CASSRRDRLNTEAFF

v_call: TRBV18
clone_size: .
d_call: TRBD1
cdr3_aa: CASSPGTGSYEQYF

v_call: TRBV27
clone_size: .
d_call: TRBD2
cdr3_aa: CASSLWAGGPLDTQYF